A single sample is the source of the 9 T cell receptor beta chains below, sequenced in a study of blood T cell repertoires in COVID-19. Only in-frame clones appear in the TCRdb table, and some are missing; sequencing was by immunoSEQ multiplex PCR. The table records 200,000 to 300,000 clones, approximately 86% of them present only once. Material for sequencing was peripheral blood. These receptors were taken from a man aged 35 to 55 who had recovered from COVID-19.

This chain uses TRBV25-1 with TRBJ2-2; no clear D. CDR3 length equals 17 residues. In germline, CDR1 is MGHDK, CDR2 SYGVNS. V dropped 1 base and J dropped 0 bases, with 12 bases sitting between them. The CDR3 sequence is CASSELVGQTNTGELFF. In nucleotides, the CDR3 is TGTGCCAGCAGTGAATTGGTGGGCCAGACGAACACCGGGGAGCTGTTTTTT.

The chain is built from TRBV15 and TRBJ2-1; a weak D match, TRBD1 (6 bases). V was cut by 4 bases and J by 8 bases, with 9 bases left in between. Per the germline V gene, CDR1 is LNHNV and CDR2 is YYDKDF (reference sequence). This CDR3 has 12 residues. CDR3 sequence (DNA): TGTGCCACCAGCAACAGGGATTATGAGCAGTTCTTC. This translates into CATSNRDYEQFF. Full variable domain (outside the CDR3, taken from reference TRBV15 and TRBJ2-1): DAMVIQNPRYQVTQFGKPVTLSCSQTLNHNVMYWYQQKSSQAPKLLFHYYDKDFNNEADTPDNFQSRRPNTSFCFLDIRSPGLGDTAMYLCATSNRDYEQFFGPGTRLTVL.

The chain couples TRBV23-1 to TRBJ2-7; TRBD2 might be the D (5 bases). TRBV23-1 is an ORF, and what it does is uncertain. The CDR3 sequence is 14 residues long. Trimming took 10 bases from V and 5 from J, leaving 21 bases between them. CDR3 protein: CAIYGEGKVHEQYF. CDR3 DNA: TGCGCCATATACGGAGAGGGCAAGGTTCACGAGCAGTACTTC.

The rearrangement links TRBV7-2 to TRBJ2-5, with 8 bases matching TRBD1. Germline V gene sequence: CDR1 SGHTA, CDR2 FQGNSA. The junction had 8 bases not matched to a gene; V was cut back by 6 bases and J by 2 bases. This CDR3 contains 15 residues. The CDR3 spells CASRNSGGPQETQYF. CDR3 nucleotide sequence: TGTGCCAGCAGGAATTCAGGGGGCCCTCAAGAGACCCAGTACTTC.

A single count supports this clone. In DNA, the CDR3 is TGTGCCAGCAGCTTGAGAGCGGGGGGACCTTACAATGAGCAGTTCTTC. It translates to CASSLRAGGPYNEQFF. The rearrangement uses TRBV5-4 and TRBJ2-1; 9 nucleotides align to TRBD2. Germline-derived CDR1 and CDR2 are SGHNT and YYREEE (reference sequence). V lost 1 base, J lost 4 bases, and 6 bases stayed unmatched. The CDR3 contains 16 residues.

The gene calls are TRBV5-6 and TRBJ2-5; tentatively, D is TRBD1 (6 bases). This CDR3 has 14 amino acids. The V end lost 3 bases, the J end lost 5 bases, and 14 bases lay between the germline ends. The germline CDR1 and CDR2 sequences are SGHDT and YYEEEE. CDR3: CASSYPTGLETQYF. The CDR3 DNA sequence: TGTGCCAGCAGCTACCCGACAGGTCTGGAGACCCAGTACTTC.

This chain joins TRBV6-1 and TRBJ2-7; 9 positions agree with TRBD1. The germline gives CDR1 MNHNS, CDR2 SASEGT. CDR3 length: 14 amino acids. Unmatched junction bases numbered 4, after V lost 2 bases and J lost 5 bases. The CDR3 is CASSERDRAHEQYF. The CDR3 DNA sequence: TGTGCCAGCAGTGAACGGGACAGGGCCCACGAGCAGTACTTC.

The V call is TRBV6-5, the J call TRBJ2-3, with 7 nucleotides matching TRBD1. Germline lookup yields CDR1 MNHEY and CDR2 SVGAGI. The CDR3 totals 15 residues. V lost 9 bases, J lost 6 bases, and 15 bases stayed unmatched. Written as DNA, the CDR3 is TGTGCCAGTAACCGGGACAGTATGGGTTGGGATACGCAGTATTTT. It translates to CASNRDSMGWDTQYF.

The rearrangement joins TRBV6-5 to TRBJ2-3; 7 positions agree with TRBD2. The CDR3 runs to 13 residues. Germline CDR1 MNHEY, CDR2 SVGAGI. The V gene end was trimmed by 7 bases and the J gene end by 4 bases; junction bases not matched to a gene: 5. The CDR3 DNA is TGTGCCAGCACAAGCGGGAAAGCAGATACGCAGTATTTT. Its protein is CASTSGKADTQYF.